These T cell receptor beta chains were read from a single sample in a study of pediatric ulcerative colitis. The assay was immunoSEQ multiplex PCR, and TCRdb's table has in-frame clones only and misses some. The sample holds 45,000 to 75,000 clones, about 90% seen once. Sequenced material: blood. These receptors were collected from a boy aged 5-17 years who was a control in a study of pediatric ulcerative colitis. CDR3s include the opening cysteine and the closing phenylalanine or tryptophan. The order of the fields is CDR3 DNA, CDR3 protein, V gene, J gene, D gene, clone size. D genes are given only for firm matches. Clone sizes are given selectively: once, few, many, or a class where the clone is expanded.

TGCGCCAGCAGTGGCGGGAGGGCCCGGGAGACCCAGTACTTC	CASSGGRARETQYF	TRBV5-1	TRBJ2-5	TRBD2	NA
TGTGCCAGCATGTCGACGGGGGAGCAGTACTTC	CASMSTGEQYF	TRBV6-1	TRBJ2-7	NA	NA
TGTGCCAGCAGTTCCTCCGGGACCGATGAAAAACTGTTTTTT	CASSSSGTDEKLFF	TRBV6-6	TRBJ1-4	NA	NA
TGTGCCAGCAGAGAGGGACAGGGAAATGGGCCCCAGCATTTT	CASREGQGNGPQHF	TRBV2	TRBJ1-5	TRBD1	NA
TGTGCCAGCAGCTTGGCTGGGAGCGGTCTACAAGAGACCCAGTACTTC	CASSLAGSGLQETQYF	TRBV5-6	TRBJ2-5	NA	NA
TGTGCCAGTACCAGGGGAGTCAAGGCCTACGAGCAGTACTTC	CASTRGVKAYEQYF	TRBV5-6	TRBJ2-7	NA	NA
TGTGCCAGCAGTGAAGTTGTGGGAGGGAGCGATGAGCAGTTCTTC	CASSEVVGGSDEQFF	TRBV6-1	TRBJ2-1	TRBD2	NA
TGTGCCAGCAGCCAATATTCTAGGGTCGCTGAGCAGTTCTTC	CASSQYSRVAEQFF	TRBV14	TRBJ2-1	NA	NA
TGTGCCAGCAGCTCCAAGGGCGATGAGCAGTTCTTC	CASSSKGDEQFF	TRBV7-3	TRBJ2-1	NA	NA
TGCGCCAGCAGCCCGGGACAGGGACTTTACAATGAGCAGTTCTTC	CASSPGQGLYNEQFF	TRBV5-1	TRBJ2-1	TRBD1	NA
TGCGCCAGCTCTAGCGGGCTGACGAACACCGGGGAGCTGTTTTTT	CASSSGLTNTGELFF	TRBV5-1	TRBJ2-2	TRBD2	NA
TGTGCCAGCAGCCGCAGACAGGGTGAAAAACTGTTTTTT	CASSRRQGEKLFF	TRBV28	TRBJ1-4	TRBD1	NA
TGTGCCAGCAGTCCCGGGGACCGTTCCGAGACCCAGTACTTC	CASSPGDRSETQYF	TRBV27	TRBJ2-5	NA	NA
TGCGCCAGCAGGTTGGGAACGGGATCCCACACTGAAGCTTTCTTT	CASRLGTGSHTEAFF	TRBV5-1	TRBJ1-1	NA	few
TGTGCCAGCAGCTTGGTTTTAGCGGGGGTACCCCTTAACACAGATACGCAGTATTTT	CASSLVLAGVPLNTDTQYF	TRBV5-4	TRBJ2-3	TRBD2	NA
TGTGCCAGCAGCTTATCCGGAATTCTCTACGAGCAGTACTTC	CASSLSGILYEQYF	TRBV7-8	TRBJ2-7	NA	NA
TGTGCCATCAGCGAAACCGAACTGAACTATGGCTACACCTTC	CAISETELNYGYTF	TRBV10-3	TRBJ1-2	NA	once
TGTGCCAGCAGTCGGAGGTACGAGCAGTACTTC	CASSRRYEQYF	TRBV28	TRBJ2-7	NA	NA
TGTGCCAGCAGCTACCCGGGACTAGTCTACGAGCAGTACTTC	CASSYPGLVYEQYF	TRBV11-1	TRBJ2-7	TRBD2	NA
TGCGCCAGCAGCTTGACAGAGAACTATGGCTACACCTTC	CASSLTENYGYTF	TRBV5-1	TRBJ1-2	NA	NA
TGCGCCAGCAGCCAAAATTTTCCGAGACAGGGAGATTATGGCTACACCTTC	CASSQNFPRQGDYGYTF	TRBV4-3	TRBJ1-2	TRBD1	NA
TGTGCCAGCAGCCAAGAGCGGGGGGGACAGCCTAATGAAAAACTGTTTTTT	CASSQERGGQPNEKLFF	TRBV14	TRBJ1-4	TRBD1	NA
TGCGCCAGCAGCTTGTATCCAGAAGGAGCATCCTACGAGCAGTACTTC	CASSLYPEGASYEQYF	TRBV5-1	TRBJ2-7	NA	NA
TGTGCCAGCAGCCAAGATCCAGGGGACACTGAAGCTTTCTTT	CASSQDPGDTEAFF	TRBV4-2	TRBJ1-1	NA	NA
TGTGCCAGCAGCTTGTCGGGACAGAGGCGCACCGGGGAGCTGTTTTTT	CASSLSGQRRTGELFF	TRBV5-6	TRBJ2-2	TRBD1	once
TGTGCCAGTAGTATGAGGGCGGGAAGCGATTACGAGCAGTACTTC	CASSMRAGSDYEQYF	TRBV19	TRBJ2-7	NA	NA
TGCGCCAGCAGCTCTCAGGCGTACCAAGAGACCCAGTACTTC	CASSSQAYQETQYF	TRBV5-1	TRBJ2-5	NA	once
TGCGCCAGCAGCCCGGGACAGGGGTCCTACGAGCAGTACTTC	CASSPGQGSYEQYF	TRBV5-1	TRBJ2-7	TRBD1	NA
TGTGCCAGCAGTGACCGCGCGGGAGAAGCAGATACGCAGTATTTT	CASSDRAGEADTQYF	TRBV6-4	TRBJ2-3	TRBD2	NA
TGCGCCAGCAGCCAAGATCGAGGGGGGGGGATCTCCTACAATGAGCAGTTCTTC	CASSQDRGGGISYNEQFF	TRBV4-3	TRBJ2-1	NA	NA
TGTGCCAGCAGTGAAGCGGGGACTAGCGGCGACTCCTACAATGAGCAGTTCTTC	CASSEAGTSGDSYNEQFF	TRBV25-1	TRBJ2-1	TRBD2	few
TGTGCCAGTAGTGCGTCAGTGAACACTGAAGCTTTCTTT	CASSASVNTEAFF	TRBV19	TRBJ1-1	NA	NA
TGCAGTGCTTTACAGGGGTATGAGCAGTTCTTC	CSALQGYEQFF	TRBV20-1	TRBJ2-1	TRBD1	NA